This T cell receptor (beta chain) was sequenced during a study of cytomegalovirus exposure and HLA in healthy donors. Study findings and constraints: Using the classifier, cytomegalovirus status was reportedly diagnosed with high specificity and sensitivity. A list of roughly 180 TCR beta chains associated with cytomegalovirus was given.

The donors were members of the validation cohort, which comprised approximately 120 subjects and was separate from the first cohort of 670 or so subjects. V was trimmed by 1 base and J by 3 bases, leaving 17 bases between them. Germline V gene data show CDR1 as SGHRS and CDR2 as YFSETQ. CDR3 length: 17 residues. Comment on this clone: Antigen unknown.

Using immunoSEQ multiplex PCR, the repertoire was profiled, and TCRdb retains in-frame clones only, with some absent. The sample includes some 240,000 clones, approximately 86% seen only once; the top ten take around 1.3%. This sequence was found in a woman in her twenties or thirties in good health and CMV-seropositive. Material for sequencing was PBMCs. This rearrangement joins TRBV5-1 to TRBJ2-1, with D possibly TRBD2 on 5 matching bases. In nucleotides, the CDR3 is TGCGCCAGCAGCTTGTCCCCCGGGCTAGCTGACTACAATGAGCAGTTCTTC. As protein: CASSLSPGLADYNEQFF.